These 10 T cell receptor beta chains share one sample of origin, sequenced in a study of blood T cell repertoires in COVID-19. The assay was immunoSEQ multiplex PCR, and TCRdb's table has in-frame clones only and misses some. The sample lists under 60,000 clones, approximately 89% occurring once. Sequenced sample: peripheral blood. The receptors here all came from a woman at least 80 years old with acute or convalescent COVID-19.

The chain recombines TRBV4-1 with TRBJ2-3; TRBD2 agrees at 7 bases. The CDR3 runs to 18 residues. V shed 3 bases and J 0 bases; nucleotides not matched to a gene: 12. Germline CDR1 MGHRA, CDR2 YSYEKL. The CDR3 DNA reads TGCGCCAGCAGCCAGTCCAGCGGGGTAGCGAGAAGCACAGATACGCAGTATTTT. Amino acids: CASSQSSGVARSTDTQYF.

The chain employs TRBV29-1 and TRBJ1-1; D is possibly TRBD1 (6 bases). Looked up from germline, CDR1 is SQVTM and CDR2 is ANQGSEA. Trimming stripped 6 bases from V and 0 bases from J, with 14 bases between. The CDR3 spans 14 residues. CDR3 region: CSVTPGTLNTEAFF. The CDR3 DNA is TGCAGCGTCACGCCGGGGACATTGAACACTGAAGCTTTCTTT.

The rearrangement joins TRBV19 to TRBJ2-3; no clear D gene. Germline V gives CDR1 LNHDA, CDR2 SQIVND (reference sequence). Deletions cut 1 base from V and 4 bases from J, with 12 bases between. This CDR3 contains 15 residues. Written as DNA, the CDR3 is TGTGCCAGTAGTATAGGTACGATCACTGCAGATACGCAGTATTTT. Translating gives CASSIGTITADTQYF.

The chain is built from TRBV30 and TRBJ2-5; 7 nucleotides match TRBD1. The V gene's germline CDR1 is GTSNPN and CDR2 SVGIG (reference sequence). This CDR3 region has 13 residues. V lost 1 base, J lost 4 bases, and 3 bases stayed unmatched. CDR3 sequence reads: CAWSGDSRETQYF. For the CDR3, the DNA is TGTGCCTGGAGTGGGGACAGCAGAGAGACCCAGTACTTC.

The V gene is TRBV28, the J gene TRBJ2-7; TRBD2 might be the D (6 bases). This CDR3 has 15 residues. V gave up 5 bases and J gave up 8 bases, with 22 bases separating them. Germline V CDR1 and CDR2: MDHEN, SYDVKM. For the CDR3, the DNA is TGTGCCAGCAGTCACCGTATGGCGGGGCCCTTACAGCAGTACGTC. It yields the protein CASSHRMAGPLQQYV.

V is TRBV4-1 and J is TRBJ2-5, with 9 bases lining up with TRBD2. The CDR3 length is 17 residues. V was pared by 0 bases and J by 5 bases, with 10 bases of the junction left unmatched. Germline V gives CDR1 MGHRA, CDR2 YSYEKL. The CDR3 sequence is CASSQERGGGALETQYF. DNA for the CDR3: TGCGCCAGCAGCCAAGAACGCGGCGGGGGGGCTCTGGAGACCCAGTACTTC.

The V and J genes are TRBV6-7 and TRBJ1-5; TRBD1 aligns across 7 bases. TRBV6-7 carries the ORF label, with uncertain function. Germline trimming cut 2 bases from V and 0 bases from J; bases unmatched to any gene: 10. The CDR3 totals 18 residues. The CDR3 DNA reads TGTGCCAGCAGTTACGAGGGGGCACCCCTATATAGCAATCAGCCCCAGCATTTT. Amino acids: CASSYEGAPLYSNQPQHF.

The chain has TRBV19 and TRBJ2-7; the match to TRBD1 covers 9 bases. The trim removed 5 bases at V and 6 bases at J, leaving 17 bases unmatched. The CDR3 is 17 residues long. Germline V CDR1 and CDR2: LNHDA, SQIVND (reference sequence). This chain's CDR3 is CASSPSVPGQGFSEQYV. CDR3 bases: TGTGCCAGTAGTCCTTCCGTCCCGGGACAGGGTTTCTCCGAGCAGTACGTC.

The chain carries TRBV2 and TRBJ1-2; D not certain. With 6 bases removed from V and 2 bases from J, the gap between germline ends came to 13 bases. The germline CDR1 and CDR2 sequences are SNHLY and FYNNEI. This CDR3 region has 14 residues. Here the CDR3 DNA reads TGTGCCAGCAGCGCTATCCACGGGAACTATGGCTACACCTTC. Its protein is CASSAIHGNYGYTF.

The chain couples TRBV9 to TRBJ2-1, with 10 bases identical to TRBD2. Germline values: CDR1 SGDLS, CDR2 YYNGEE. The junction had 6 bases not matched to a gene; V was cut back by 4 bases and J by 5 bases. The CDR3 totals 15 residues. CDR3 in amino acids: CASSILAGADNEQFF. The CDR3 nucleotides are TGTGCCAGCAGCATTCTAGCGGGGGCAGACAATGAGCAGTTCTTC.